The rows below give T cell receptor beta chains drawn from one sample of a study of shared clonotypes between healthy human individuals. The protocol was immunoSEQ multiplex PCR, while the TCRdb copy is restricted to in-frame clones and leaves out a portion. Here the sample spans about 2 million clones, about 95% being singletons. Sequenced: naive CD4+ T cells sorted from blood. These receptors all come from a man aged 18 to 30 in good health. Both conserved end residues are part of each CDR3. A D gene is named only where the DNA matches it firmly. Size is stated for part of the rows, as once, few or many counts, or as a class when the clone is expanded.

j_call,v_call,d_call,clone_size,cdr3_nt,cdr3_aa
TRBJ1-5,TRBV19,TRBD1,few,TGTGCCAGTAGTAGAGGGACAGAAAATCAGCCCCAGCATTTT,CASSRGTENQPQHF
TRBJ2-1,TRBV30,TRBD1,-,TGTGCCTGGAGTCCTGACAGGGGCCACGGCAATGAGCAGTTCTTC,CAWSPDRGHGNEQFF
TRBJ2-1,TRBV9,TRBD2,-,TGTGCCAGCAGCGTAGGAAATAGCGGGAACAATGAGCAGTTCTTC,CASSVGNSGNNEQFF
TRBJ1-6,TRBV11-2,-,once,TGTGCCAGCAGCGGTAAGGGGAATTCACCCCTCCACTTT,CASSGKGNSPLHF
TRBJ1-5,TRBV6-1,-,-,TGTGCCAGCGGGGAAGAGGGAGTTAGCAATCAGCCCCAGCATTTT,CASGEEGVSNQPQHF
TRBJ2-5,TRBV7-2,-,-,TGTGCCAGCAGCTTAGCGACCCAAGAGACCCAGTACTTC,CASSLATQETQYF
TRBJ1-4,TRBV29-1,-,-,TGCAGCGTTGTACTCGGAGCTAATGAAAAACTGTTTTTT,CSVVLGANEKLFF
TRBJ1-1,TRBV5-1,TRBD1,-,TGCGCCAGCAGCGGACAGGGCACTGAAGCTTTCTTT,CASSGQGTEAFF
TRBJ2-1,TRBV6-1,-,-,TGTGCCAGCAGTCCTAACTGGTACAATGAGCAGTTCTTC,CASSPNWYNEQFF
TRBJ1-1,TRBV30,-,-,TGTGCCTGGAGCGTCGGGAATCGGCCGACTGAAGCTTTCTTT,CAWSVGNRPTEAFF
TRBJ2-7,TRBV10-1,-,-,TGCGCCAGCAGTCCGGGCCCTGGGGCCTACGAGCAGTACTTC,CASSPGPGAYEQYF
TRBJ2-1,TRBV11-2,-,once,TGTGCCAGCAGCTTAGATCTCCTTGGGAATGAGCAGTTCTTC,CASSLDLLGNEQFF
TRBJ1-1,TRBV11-2,-,-,TGTGCCAGCAGCACCTACACTGAAGCTTTCTTT,CASSTYTEAFF
TRBJ2-3,TRBV19,-,once,TGTGCCAGTAGTATCGACGGAAGGGGAGATACGCAGTATTTT,CASSIDGRGDTQYF
TRBJ2-3,TRBV5-1,-,-,TGCGCCAGCAGCTTGGGACAGCTCACAGATACGCAGTATTTT,CASSLGQLTDTQYF
TRBJ2-7,TRBV25-1,TRBD2,-,TGTGCCAGCAGTGAACCGGGACTAGCGGTCTACGAGCAGTACTTC,CASSEPGLAVYEQYF
TRBJ2-5,TRBV6-6,-,-,TGTGCCAGCAGTTGGGGGTCAGAGACCCAGTACTTC,CASSWGSETQYF
TRBJ2-2,TRBV6-5,TRBD1,-,TGTGCCAGCAGCTTGGGACAGGGCAACACCGGGGAGCTGTTTTTT,CASSLGQGNTGELFF
TRBJ2-1,TRBV4-1,TRBD2,-,TGCGCCAGCAGCCGGCGACTAGCGGGAGGGCCCGACAATGAGCAGTTCTTC,CASSRRLAGGPDNEQFF
TRBJ2-1,TRBV4-3,-,-,TGCGCCAGCAGCCAAGAGACAGGATTCTACAATGAGCAGTTCTTC,CASSQETGFYNEQFF
TRBJ2-2,TRBV2,-,-,TGTGCCAGCAGTGGGACTACCGCCGGGGAGCTGTTTTTT,CASSGTTAGELFF
TRBJ1-4,TRBV4-1,TRBD1,-,TGCGCCAGCAGCCAAGACCCGGGACAGACCTATAATGAAAAACTGTTTTTT,CASSQDPGQTYNEKLFF
TRBJ1-1,TRBV9,-,-,TGTGCCAGCAGCGTGGTAGGGTTCTCCTTGTCCGAAGCTTTCTTT,CASSVVGFSLSEAFF
TRBJ1-1,TRBV20-1,-,-,TGCAGTGCTAGATTGAACACTGAAGCTTTCTTT,CSARLNTEAFF
TRBJ1-1,TRBV10-3,-,-,TGTGCCGCGAAGGGATCCGGGGCCCCCACTGAAGCTTTCTTT,CAAKGSGAPTEAFF
TRBJ2-1,TRBV9,TRBD1,-,TGTGCCAGCAGCGCCCCCGGGACAGTTCACAATGAGCAGTTCTTC,CASSAPGTVHNEQFF
TRBJ1-6,TRBV4-1,-,-,TGCGCCAGCAGCCTAGTAACCGGGTTTCTCCCTTCACCCCTCCACTTT,CASSLVTGFLPSPLHF
TRBJ2-6,TRBV30,TRBD1,-,TGTGCCTGGGTCAGGGGGTCTGGGGCCAACGTCCTGACTTTC,CAWVRGSGANVLTF
TRBJ2-7,TRBV6-5,-,-,TGTGCCAGCAGTTACAGGGGTACCTACGAGCAGTACTTC,CASSYRGTYEQYF
TRBJ2-2,TRBV4-3,TRBD1,-,TGCGCCAGCAGCTTAAGAGGGATGGACAGGGCGAACACCGGGGAGCTGTTTTTT,CASSLRGMDRANTGELFF
TRBJ2-1,TRBV5-1,TRBD2,once,TGCGCCAGCAGCCCCCTGGTAGCGGGAGTCTCCTACAATGAGCAGTTCTTC,CASSPLVAGVSYNEQFF
TRBJ2-3,TRBV5-6,-,-,TGTGCCAGCAGCCCGGGACTTCTTCCAGATACGCAGTATTTT,CASSPGLLPDTQYF
TRBJ1-4,TRBV5-1,-,-,TGCGCCAGCAGCGTGACAGCAACTAATGAAAAACTGTTTTTT,CASSVTATNEKLFF
TRBJ2-7,TRBV18,TRBD2,-,TGTGCCAGCTCACCTTCCCTAGCGGGAGGGCCGTACGAGCAGTACTTC,CASSPSLAGGPYEQYF
TRBJ1-3,TRBV6-5,-,-,TGTGCCAGCAGTTACTCGGGACGTCAAGGGAACACCATATATTTT,CASSYSGRQGNTIYF
TRBJ2-5,TRBV7-3,TRBD1,-,TGTGCCAGCAGCCCCGGGACAGCCCAAGAGACCCAGTACTTC,CASSPGTAQETQYF
TRBJ1-1,TRBV7-2,-,-,TGTGCCAGCAGCCCAGGAAGGGGTTTAAGCGCTTTCTTT,CASSPGRGLSAFF
TRBJ1-5,TRBV2,-,-,TGTGCCAGCAATCGGGAATATGGTCAGCCCCAGCATTTT,CASNREYGQPQHF
TRBJ1-4,TRBV4-1,TRBD1,-,TGCGCCAGCAGCCGGTCCGGACAGGAGTCCTCAACTAATGAAAAACTGTTTTTT,CASSRSGQESSTNEKLFF
TRBJ2-2,TRBV19,-,-,TGTGCCAGTAGTAGGGGACTCTCGAACACCGGGGAGCTGTTTTTT,CASSRGLSNTGELFF
TRBJ1-6,TRBV6-5,-,-,TGTGCCGTGGTTCGTTTGAATAATTCACCCCTCCACTTT,CAVVRLNNSPLHF
TRBJ1-5,TRBV4-1,-,-,TGCGCCAGCAGCCAAGAAGTCAGTATCGCCCCTCGACAGCCCCAGCATTTT,CASSQEVSIAPRQPQHF
TRBJ2-3,TRBV5-6,-,-,TGTGCCAGCAGCTTGTATTCATCAGATACGCAGTATTTT,CASSLYSSDTQYF
TRBJ1-2,TRBV6-6,TRBD1,-,TGTGCCAGCAGTGGCAGGACAGGGAACTATGGCTACACCTTC,CASSGRTGNYGYTF